This section outlines one T cell receptor (beta chain) sequence together with its context. The data were produced by immunoSEQ multiplex PCR, yet TCRdb's version contains in-frame clones alone and is incomplete. The data contain more than 95,000 clones, approximately 89% of them singletons. The data originate from a study of cytomegalovirus exposure and HLA in healthy donors. Across the study: The approximately 670 first-cohort repertoires and the roughly 130 validation repertoires shared the same platform, a later analysis reported.

The donors were part of the validation cohort of 120 or so subjects. That cohort was separate from the first cohort, which comprised about 670 subjects. This CDR3 has 16 amino acids. The chain employs TRBV12-2 and TRBJ2-3; the D segment call TRBD2 is taken from the table without a DNA check. TRBV12-2 is noted as a pseudogene. Sequenced material: PBMCs. The receptor was derived from a man between 18 and 35 years old in good health and CMV-seronegative. The CDR3 reads CASRLGLGSAEDTQYF. As DNA, the CDR3 is TGTGCAAGTCGCTTAGGCCTCGGGAGTGCTGAAGATACGCAGTATTTT.